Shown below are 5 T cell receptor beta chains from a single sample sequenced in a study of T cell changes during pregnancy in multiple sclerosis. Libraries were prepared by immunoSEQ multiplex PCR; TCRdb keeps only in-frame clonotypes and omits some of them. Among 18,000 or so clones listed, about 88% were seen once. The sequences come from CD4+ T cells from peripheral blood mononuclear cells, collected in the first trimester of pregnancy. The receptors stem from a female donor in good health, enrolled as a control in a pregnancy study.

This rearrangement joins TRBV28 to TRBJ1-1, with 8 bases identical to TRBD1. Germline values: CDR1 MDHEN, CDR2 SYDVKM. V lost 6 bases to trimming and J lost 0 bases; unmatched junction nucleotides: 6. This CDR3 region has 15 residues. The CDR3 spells CASRRTGIMNTEAFF. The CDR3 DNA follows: TGTGCCAGCAGACGGACAGGGATCATGAACACTGAAGCTTTCTTT.

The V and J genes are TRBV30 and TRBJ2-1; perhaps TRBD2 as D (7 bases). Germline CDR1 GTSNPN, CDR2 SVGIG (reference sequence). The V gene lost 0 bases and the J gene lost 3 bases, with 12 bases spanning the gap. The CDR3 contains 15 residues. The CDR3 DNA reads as TGTGCCTGGAGTGTACCGGGGGGCGGCTACAATGAGCAGTTCTTC. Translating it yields CAWSVPGGGYNEQFF.

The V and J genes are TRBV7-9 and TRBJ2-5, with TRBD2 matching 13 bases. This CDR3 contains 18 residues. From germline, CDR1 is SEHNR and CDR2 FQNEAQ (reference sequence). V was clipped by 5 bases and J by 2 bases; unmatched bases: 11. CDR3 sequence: CASSPSPVLAGGQETQYF. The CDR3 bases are TGTGCCAGCAGCCCGAGCCCGGTACTAGCGGGAGGGCAAGAGACCCAGTACTTC.

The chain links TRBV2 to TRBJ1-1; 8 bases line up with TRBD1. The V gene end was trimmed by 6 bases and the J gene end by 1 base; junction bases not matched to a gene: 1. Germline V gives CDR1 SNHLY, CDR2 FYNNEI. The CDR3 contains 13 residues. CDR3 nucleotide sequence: TGTGCCAGCAGGGGACAGGCGAACACTGAAGCTTTCTTT. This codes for CASRGQANTEAFF.

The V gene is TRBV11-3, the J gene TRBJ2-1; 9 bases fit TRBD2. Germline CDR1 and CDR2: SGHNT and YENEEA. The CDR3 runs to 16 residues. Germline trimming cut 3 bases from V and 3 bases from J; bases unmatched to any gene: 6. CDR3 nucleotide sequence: TGTGCCAGCAGCTTCTTTCGGCGGGGGGGCTACAATGAGCAGTTCTTC. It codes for CASSFFRRGGYNEQFF.